This entry lists 14 T cell receptor beta chains sequenced from one sample in a study of blood T cell repertoires in COVID-19. The repertoire was sequenced with immunoSEQ multiplex PCR; TCRdb's copy has only in-frame clones and lacks some. The sample consists of 95,000 to 120,000 clones, 84% of them appearing once. The specimen was peripheral blood. The receptors come from a woman in her thirties or forties with acute or convalescent COVID-19.

This clone was observed many times. The chain employs TRBV7-3 and TRBJ2-5; 10 bases align to TRBD2. This CDR3 comprises 15 residues. V trimming: 5 bases; J trimming: 4 bases; junction bases outside the gene matches: 7. Germline V gene lookup returns CDR1 SGHTA and CDR2 FQGTGA. CDR3 bases: TGTGCCAGCAGCCCCATAGCGGGGGGTAGAGAGACCCAGTACTTC. Translating gives CASSPIAGGRETQYF.

The chain links TRBV10-3 to TRBJ1-6; TRBD1 agrees at 11 bases. V dropped 1 base and J dropped 6; count of bases not matched to a gene: 2. This CDR3 has 16 amino acids. Looked up from germline, CDR1 is ENHRY and CDR2 is SYGVKD. For the CDR3, the DNA is TGTGCCATCAGTGAGTGGACAGGGGGCCCTAATTCACCCCTCCACTTT. Protein sequence: CAISEWTGGPNSPLHF.

V gene TRBV12-3 or TRBV12-4 combines with J gene TRBJ2-1; 7 nucleotides line up with TRBD2. V dropped 1 base and J dropped 9; count of bases not matched to a gene: 0. This CDR3 contains 12 residues. CDR3 in DNA: TGTGCCAGCAGTTTAGGGGGGGGTGAGCAGTTCTTC. Translation: CASSLGGGEQFF.

This clone was seen only once. The rearrangement uses TRBV7-9 and TRBJ2-7; 8 nucleotides agree with TRBD1. The germline V gene has CDR1 SEHNR and CDR2 FQNEAQ (reference sequence). The CDR3 has 14 residues. V was clipped by 6 bases and J by 5 bases; unmatched bases: 9. The CDR3 DNA sequence: TGTGCCAGCAGATTCACAGACAGGGGAAACGAGCAGTACTTC. Encoded protein: CASRFTDRGNEQYF.

This clone showed up just once. The V gene is TRBV7-6, the J gene TRBJ2-5, with 7 bases matching TRBD1. Germline values: CDR1 SGHVS, CDR2 FNYEAQ. The CDR3 is 15 amino acids. The V segment lost 6 bases and the J segment 5 bases; nucleotides outside the gene matches: 12. CDR3 in amino acids: CASSYPGGLKETQYF. The CDR3 nucleotides read TGTGCCAGCAGTTACCCAGGGGGTTTAAAGGAGACCCAGTACTTC.

The rearrangement joins TRBV6-2 or TRBV6-3 to TRBJ1-5; tentatively, D is TRBD1 (5 bases). Germline loops: CDR1 MNHEY, CDR2 SVGEGT. This CDR3 is built from 16 residues. Trimming stripped 6 bases from V and 7 bases from J, with 22 bases between. DNA for the CDR3: TGTGCCAGCAGCCTTACGCCAGGGCCCCCGGAACAGCCCCAGCATTTT. Translation gives CASSLTPGPPEQPQHF.

This chain links TRBV6-5 with TRBJ1-3; weak D call: TRBD1 (6 bases). Germline-derived CDR1 and CDR2 are MNHEY and SVGAGI. V lost 0 bases to trimming and J lost 8 bases, with 8 bases between them. The CDR3 is 13 amino acids. The CDR3 region has the DNA TGTGCCAGCAGTTACTCACAGGGCCACACCATATATTTT. Its protein product is CASSYSQGHTIYF.

V usage is TRBV28 and J usage is TRBJ1-6; D is possibly TRBD1 (5 bases). This CDR3 has 14 amino acids. Per germline, CDR1 MDHEN and CDR2 SYDVKM. V lost 3 bases and J lost 7, with 10 bases in between. CDR3 sequence (DNA): TGTGCCAGCAGTTTCGGGGCGGGGAATTCACCCCTCCACTTT. It yields the protein CASSFGAGNSPLHF.

V gene TRBV10-1 combines with J gene TRBJ2-1; 11 nucleotides line up with TRBD2. Germline-derived CDR1 and CDR2 are WNHNN and SYGVQD (reference sequence). The length of the CDR3 is 17 residues. J gave up 5 bases and V 0 bases, and 6 bases lay outside the gene matches. The CDR3 sequence: CASSESQGSGGDNEQFF. CDR3 coding DNA: TGCGCCAGCAGTGAGTCGCAAGGTAGCGGGGGGGACAATGAGCAGTTCTTC.

The rearrangement joins TRBV3-1 (or the pseudogene TRBV3-2) to TRBJ2-2; 7 bases map to TRBD2. Trimming at V came to 1 base and at J to 0 bases, leaving 2 bases not matched to a gene. This CDR3 is 16 amino acids long. Germline V CDR1 and CDR2: LGHDT, YNNKEL (reference sequence). The CDR3 DNA sequence: TGTGCCAGCAGCCAAGGGACTAGGCCGAACACCGGGGAGCTGTTTTTT. It codes for CASSQGTRPNTGELFF.

The chain couples TRBV19 to TRBJ2-1; 7 bases map to TRBD2. Germline CDR1 LNHDA, CDR2 SQIVND (reference sequence). The CDR3 is 16 amino acids. Unmatched junction bases numbered 6, after V lost 1 base and J lost 3 bases. The CDR3 coding sequence is TGTGCCAGTAGTATAGGTTGGGGCGGGAGCTACAATGAGCAGTTCTTC. The encoded protein is CASSIGWGGSYNEQFF.

The rearrangement links TRBV4-1 to TRBJ1-4, with a tentative D call TRBD1 (6 bases). Per germline, CDR1 MGHRA and CDR2 YSYEKL. Trimming took 4 bases from V and 5 from J, leaving 8 bases between them. This CDR3 has 13 residues. CDR3 loop: CASSLGQNEKLFF. The CDR3 DNA sequence: TGCGCCAGCAGCCTAGGACAGAATGAAAAACTGTTTTTT.

The CDR3 DNA is TGTGCCCTGGGAGAGGGCAGGCTTCGCTATGGCTACACCTTC. Its protein product is CALGEGRLRYGYTF. The chain couples TRBV5-3 to TRBJ1-2; D not resolved. TRBV5-3 is an ORF, with its function uncertain. The CDR3 has 14 residues. Trimming took off 10 bases at V and 4 bases at J, with 20 bases between the two ends.

This rearrangement joins TRBV19 to TRBJ2-1, with 16 bases aligning to TRBD2. Trimming cost V 7 bases and J 14 bases; bases outside gene matches: 8. Germline loops: CDR1 LNHDA, CDR2 SQIVND (reference sequence). This CDR3 region has 14 residues. In DNA form, the CDR3 reads TGTGCCAGTAAACCCGGGACTAGCGGGGGGGCAGAGTTCTTC. Its translation: CASKPGTSGGAEFF. Complete variable domain (other parts from reference TRBV19 and TRBJ2-1): DGGITQSPKYLFRKEGQNVTLSCEQNLNHDAMYWYRQDPGQGLRLIYYSQIVNDFQKGDIAEGYSVSREKKESFPLTVTSAQKNPTAFYLCASKPGTSGGAEFFGPGTRLTVL.